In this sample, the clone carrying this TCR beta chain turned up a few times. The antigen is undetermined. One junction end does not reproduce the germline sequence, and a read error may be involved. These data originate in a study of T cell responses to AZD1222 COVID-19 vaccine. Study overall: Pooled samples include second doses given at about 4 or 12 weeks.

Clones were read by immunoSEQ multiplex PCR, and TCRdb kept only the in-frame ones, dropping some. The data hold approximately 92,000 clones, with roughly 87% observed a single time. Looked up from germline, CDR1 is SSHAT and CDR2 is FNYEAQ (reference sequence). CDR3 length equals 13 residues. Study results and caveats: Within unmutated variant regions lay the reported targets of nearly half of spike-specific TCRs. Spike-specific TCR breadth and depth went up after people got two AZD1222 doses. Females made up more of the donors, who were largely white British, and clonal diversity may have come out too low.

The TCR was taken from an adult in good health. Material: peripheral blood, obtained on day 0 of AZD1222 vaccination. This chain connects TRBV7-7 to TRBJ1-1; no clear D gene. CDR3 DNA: TGTGCTAGCAGCTTAGACCAGAGCACTGAAGCTTTCTTT. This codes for CASSLDQSTEAFF. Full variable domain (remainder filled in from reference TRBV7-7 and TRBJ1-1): GAGVSQSPRYKVTKRGQDVTLRCDPISSHATLYWYQQALGQGPEFLTYFNYEAQPDKSGLPSDRFSAERPEGSISTLTIQRTEQRDSAMYRCASSLDQSTEAFFGQGTRLTVV.